Reported below is one T cell receptor (beta chain). It has no known antigen specificity. The input lacks base qualities; no much larger clone sits a single base away. The cohort consisted of approximately 670 healthy bone marrow donors. Cohort members were all nominally healthy when sampled, although unrecorded immune exposures were likely present. The donor tested CMV seronegative, placing the donor among the 350 or so seronegative members of the cohort. A peripheral blood sample was provided by each donor, and peripheral blood mononuclear cells were used for TCR beta sequencing. Genomic DNA was extracted from the blood cell samples with the Qiagen DNeasy Blood Extraction Kit. The protocol used for the library was the immunoSEQ multiplex PCR assay. For the multiplex PCR, a mixture combining 60 forward primers for TCR Vbeta segments and 13 reverse primers for TCR Jbeta segments was used. A multiplex PCR assay on genomic DNA amplified the CDR3 region of rearranged TCR beta genes. The amplified TCR beta libraries were sequenced on the Illumina HiSeq System as 87-base-pair reads. In the original analysis: A later analysis counted about 82 million unique TCR beta chains across the 670 or so repertoires, and some 11 million of these chains were shared by at least two donors. Raw reads were error-corrected and collapsed into unique sequences with a nearest-neighbor algorithm that merged closely related sequences to remove PCR and sequencing errors. CDR3 sequences were aligned to IMGT reference sequences to assign V, D and J gene segments. For a sequence to be retained, a match of at least six nucleotides was required to both a V gene segment and a J gene segment. Rearrangements were called productive when the CDR3 lacked stop codons and stayed in frame with V and J; all others were non-productive. Following IMGT convention, CDR3 was defined as the stretch from the second conserved V-encoded cysteine to the conserved J-encoded phenylalanine. The earlier analysis of roughly 590 of the donors excluded sequences that lacked an unambiguous match to a single V gene segment. An earlier analysis of about 590 of the donors classified V segments as functional when productive rearrangements were above 56.7% and as segregating when the standard deviation between donors was above 5%. A statistical classification framework was built to diagnose cytomegalovirus status from the catalog of TCR beta chain sequences. A later analysis assigned V and J genes by comparing TCR nucleotide sequences with IMGT/GENE-DB human TR gene sequences. A later analysis assigned CDR3 sequences and most-parsimonious VDJ recombination scenarios with the TCRdist pipeline. In a later analysis, every TCR beta chain was defined by the combination of its CDR3 amino acid sequence and its V-gene family, and reads without a unique V-gene family were dropped. A later analysis removed 592 highly shared, low-generation-probability nucleotide sequences to deal with suspected cross-contamination and a sequencing artifact. A later analysis calculated a clonal expansion index for each public chain from normalized within-repertoire ranks of inferred template counts. Generation probabilities in a later analysis came from a VDJ recombination model fitted to out-of-frame rearrangements, and those results were checked against IGoR. A later analysis scored TCR-TCR, TCR-HLA and TCR-CMV co-occurrence with hypergeometric tests, applying a repertoire-size bias correction to TCR pairs. A later analysis estimated false discovery rates by permuting HLA or CMV assignments 20 times. A later analysis grouped co-occurring TCRs with DBSCAN, adding TCRdist sequence similarity when clustering within HLA-allele-positive subsets. Co-occurrence clustering excluded repertoires with fewer than 30,000 or more than 120,000 public chains, plus five with anomalous nucleotide sharing. TCRdb stores this immuneACCESS table with in-frame sequences only. Part of the clones is absent; in the studies checked, under half of the shortfall reflects unresolved V genes, and no reason is known for the rest. From that table come the V and J calls and clone size; the DNA was used to work out D and trimming. This sample has 110,000 to 150,000 clones in its table, and approximately 80% of those were observed once. The biggest ten clones account for roughly 3.8% of the sample.

This entry is derived from a study of cytomegalovirus exposure and HLA in healthy donors (dated by TCRdb to 2016 to 2017). Concerning the study at large: In an earlier analysis of 587 of the donors, 276 Gb of sequence data and 90 million to 120 million unique TCR beta sequences from about 179 million T cells were reported. All discovery cohort repertoires had been generated on a single sequencing platform. Typing coverage differed by locus: A, B, C, DRB1 and DQB1 were typed in roughly 620-630 donors, DQA1 in 500 to 550, DPA1 in 600 to 610, and DPB1 in 450 to 480. Besides the first cohort of approximately 670 subjects, a separate validation cohort made up of roughly 130 different subjects was used. Using immunosequencing, the study profiled T cell repertoires from 666 subjects and related those repertoires to cytomegalovirus serostatus. Rather than drawing on any new phenotypic data, the later analysis identified candidate immune exposures from TCR beta sequences and the way those sequences occurred across donors. A handful of DR-DQ haplotypes were handled as single units for association and clustering because linkage in the cohort was strong. An earlier analysis of around 580 of the donors used high-throughput TCR beta sequencing to judge whether each TCR beta V gene segment behaved as functional or pseudogenic. HLA typing included class I and class II loci at four-digit resolution. To predict cytomegalovirus infection status, the study combined high-throughput TCR immunosequencing, statistical association of individual TCRs with disease status, and machine learning. Donor age, sex, ethnicity and CMV serostatus were compiled together with the repertoire data. An early release covering roughly 640 HLA-typed donors comprised approximately 290 gigabases of sequencing data and tens of millions of unique TCR sequences. The study aimed to test whether cataloging public T cell receptors could reveal signatures of past pathogen exposure. In a later genetic analysis, genome-wide SNP genotypes for about 55% of the roughly 670 donors were used, and that subset was treated as a discovery cohort. A later analysis re-analyzed previously published TCR beta repertoires from 500 to 700 donors and added high-resolution HLA genotyping to study TCR occurrence patterns. Among the roughly 390 genotyped donors, around 81% belonged to the genetic ancestry cluster associated with self-reported Caucasian donors. Across 398 genotyped donors of the cohort, an average of approximately 240,000 unique TCR beta nucleotide sequences per donor were sequenced, and around 20% of those sequences were non-productive.

Study-wide conclusions, independent of this receptor: In an earlier analysis of approximately 600 of the donors, most TCR beta V segments were observed in productive rearrangements about 90% or about 30% of the time, broadly matching IMGT annotations. A later analysis found that TCR association rates varied across HLA loci, with DRB1 alleles showing the most associated TCRs and HLA-C alleles the fewest. Cytomegalovirus status was reported to be diagnosed by the classifier with high specificity and sensitivity in both the original and validation cohorts. A later genetic analysis associated a missense DCLRE1C variant with V-gene and J-gene trimming of TCR beta chains, and an independent cohort replicated the association. Because HLA typing was missing for some donors at each locus, association tests included only the typed subset. Sequencing depth was assumed to be roughly uniform across donors in the presence/absence analyses, though that assumption may not hold. This cohort had only TCR beta chains sequenced, and the lack of alpha or paired-chain data limited which features could be detected. The sequencing pipeline was judged likely to have produced a cluster of highly shared sequence variants as a technical artifact. Most TCR sequences were seen in very few donors, while some public TCRs were found in many individuals. A further reported finding was that TCR beta sequences accurately predicted the HLA-A and HLA-B alleles for most subjects in the first cohort. In vitro tests confirmed that a few of the cytomegalovirus-associated TCR beta chains recognize cytomegalovirus antigens. In a later analysis, several top co-occurrence clusters were reported to appear linked to parvovirus B19, influenza, CMV and Epstein-Barr virus. CMV serostatus was the only immune exposure information available for the cohort. Compared with the 666-donor mean, donors in an Asian-associated ancestry cluster had fewer N-insertions in productive TCRs, according to a later genetic analysis. In a later analysis, most CMV-associated TCR beta chains were found to appear HLA-restricted, with HLA associations seemingly driven largely by CMV exposure. When HLA alleles, especially DR and DQ, strongly co-occurred, attributing TCR associations to individual alleles was difficult. A later analysis found that HLA-associated TCR beta chains were more clonally expanded and had lower generation probabilities than equally common non-associated chains. In the study, some 180 TCR beta chains were listed as associated with cytomegalovirus. Specific HLA alleles were associated with 15,000 to 20,000 TCR beta sequences at a false discovery rate of 0.05 in a later analysis. Because counts were too low, fewer than 20 rarely observed V segments, including chromosome 9 orphons, were excluded from the earlier analysis of some 540 of the donors. Linkage disequilibrium might explain the correlated functional status among segregating V segments, but an unknown experimental factor could not be excluded. According to the authors, the approach could potentially be generalized to other disease states and immunological phenotypes.

The receptor was derived from a male donor in good health and CMV-seronegative. The sequencing input was PBMCs.

The nucleotide sequence reads as follows: TGTGCCAGCAGCTTAGTAACGCAGGGAAGGGAGCAGTACTTC. This sequence encodes CASSLVTQGREQYF. The V and J segments used are TRBV7-8 and TRBJ2-7, with TRBD1 perhaps the D gene, on 5 matching bases. V is pared back by 1 base and J by 7 bases, with 14 bases lying between the germline termini. According to the germline V gene, CDR1 reads SGHVS and CDR2 reads FQNEAQ. The CDR3, cysteine through phenylalanine, is 14 amino acids long. Here the CDR3 DNA is all that survives: 42 bases in frame from base 1.